This T cell receptor beta chain comes out of a study of blood T cell repertoires in COVID-19. At the level of the study: Acute and convalescent COVID-19 samples came from the United States, Italy and Spain. T cells, B-cell-depleted T cells, or PBMCs provided the cDNA or gDNA that served as material.

V was clipped by 4 bases and J by 2 bases, with 8 bases between them. The CDR3 runs 14 residues. The germline V gene has CDR1 LGHNA and CDR2 YSLEER. Original handling: Quantification of nucleated cells was approximated via reference gene primer amplification. Assay used: immunoSEQ multiplex PCR; TCRdb lists only in-frame clones, some missing. V, J and clone size derive from that table, while D and trimming were established from the DNA sequence. The sample has 300,000 or so clones; approximately 89% are singletons. The chain carries TRBV4-3 and TRBJ2-2, with D hard to call. Material: peripheral blood. The clonotype originates from a woman aged 25-40 years who had recovered from COVID-19. CDR3 loop: CASSLAVNTGELFF. As DNA, the CDR3 is TGCGCCAGCAGCCTGGCAGTTAACACCGGGGAGCTGTTTTTT.